The rows below give T cell receptor beta chains drawn from one sample of a study of shared clonotypes between healthy human individuals. Assay: immunoSEQ multiplex PCR; the TCRdb copy retains only in-frame clones and omits some. The sample shows under 1,900,000 clones, 98% to 99% of them seen only once. The sample comprised naive CD4+ T cells sorted from blood. The receptors were gathered from a man aged 25 to 40 in good health. CDR3s include the opening cysteine and the closing phenylalanine or tryptophan. The order of the fields is D gene, V gene, clone size, J gene, CDR3 DNA, CDR3 protein. D genes are given only for firm matches. A clone size is listed for some rows: how often the clone was seen (once, few, many), or a class if it is expanded.

>TRBD1|TRBV6-1|-|TRBJ1-4
TGTGCCAGTAAATTAGGGGGCGCGTCCCCTGAAAAACTGTTTTTT
CASKLGGASPEKLFF
>TRBD1|TRBV27|-|TRBJ2-7
TGTGCCAGCAGTTTCTCCCGAGGGGACAGGGTGGGCGAGCAGTACTTC
CASSFSRGDRVGEQYF
>TRBD2|TRBV6-6|-|TRBJ2-1
TGTGCCAGCAGTTACGTAGCGGGAGGGTCCAATGAGCAGTTCTTC
CASSYVAGGSNEQFF
>-|TRBV6-5|-|TRBJ1-1
TGTGCCAGCAGTTACAACGGGCTCACGAACACTGAAGCTTTCTTT
CASSYNGLTNTEAFF
>-|TRBV28|-|TRBJ1-4
TGTGCCAGCAACGAACGGGGGGCGGCTAATGAAAAACTGTTTTTT
CASNERGAANEKLFF
>-|TRBV5-1|-|TRBJ1-2
TGCGCCAGCAGCTTGGAGGGGGGCAGTTTTGTTGGCTACACCTTC
CASSLEGGSFVGYTF
>-|TRBV5-1|-|TRBJ2-1
TGCGCCAGCAGCTTGCATATGGCCTACAATGAGCAGTTCTTC
CASSLHMAYNEQFF
>TRBD1|TRBV5-1|-|TRBJ2-2
TGCGCCAGCAGCGTGACAGGGGCGGCCGGGGAGCTGTTTTTT
CASSVTGAAGELFF
>-|TRBV5-1|-|TRBJ1-1
TGCGCCAGCAGCGTTACCGCGGGGAACACTGAAGCTTTCTTT
CASSVTAGNTEAFF
>TRBD1|TRBV15|-|TRBJ2-5
TGTGCCACCAGCAGGACTATATCTATCCGGGACAGGGTAGAGACCCAGTACTTC
CATSRTISIRDRVETQYF
>-|TRBV5-4|-|TRBJ1-1
TGTGCCAGCAGCTCGGGGGCCGCTATGAACACTGAAGCTTTCTTT
CASSSGAAMNTEAFF
>-|TRBV27|-|TRBJ2-6
TGTGCCAGCCGATTGGGGGGCTCCGGGGCCAACGTCCTGACTTTC
CASRLGGSGANVLTF
>-|TRBV6-6|-|TRBJ2-1
TGTGCCAGCAGCCCCCAAGTGGGACCAGGGAAGAATGAGCAGTTCTTC
CASSPQVGPGKNEQFF
>TRBD1|TRBV28|-|TRBJ1-4
TGTGCCAGCAGTTTATGGGGGACAGGGGGTAATGAAAAACTGTTTTTT
CASSLWGTGGNEKLFF
>TRBD1|TRBV18|-|TRBJ1-5
TGTGCCAGCTCACCTTCGGACAGGAACAATCAGCCCCAGCATTTT
CASSPSDRNNQPQHF
>-|TRBV6-4|-|TRBJ2-1
TGTGCCAGCAGTGTAGAAGGGGGCAATGAGCAGTTCTTC
CASSVEGGNEQFF
>-|TRBV4-2|-|TRBJ2-1
TGTGCCAGCAGCCACCCCGCCGGGGGAGCTGGAAATGAGCAGTTCTTC
CASSHPAGGAGNEQFF
>-|TRBV5-1|once|TRBJ2-1
TGCGCCAGCAGCCGCGCGGGGGCCGGGGATGAGCAGTTCTTC
CASSRAGAGDEQFF
>-|TRBV4-1|-|TRBJ2-7
TGCGCCAGCAGCCAAGATCGAGGGAGTAGTTCCTACGAGCAGTACTTC
CASSQDRGSSSYEQYF
>TRBD1|TRBV5-1|-|TRBJ2-3
TGCGCCAGCAGCTTGCAGGGGGCGACGTTTGCAGATACGCAGTATTTT
CASSLQGATFADTQYF
>TRBD2|TRBV7-8|-|TRBJ2-1
TGTGCCAGCGCAGGACTAGCGGGAGAGACTGAGCAGTTCTTC
CASAGLAGETEQFF
>TRBD1|TRBV28|-|TRBJ1-4
TGTGCCAGCAGCGTCCCGGGACAGGGAAAGCGAGAAAAACTGTTTTTT
CASSVPGQGKREKLFF
>-|TRBV18|-|TRBJ2-2
TGTGCCAGCTCACCAGGGGCAAGGACCGGGGAGCTGTTTTTT
CASSPGARTGELFF
>-|TRBV7-9|-|TRBJ2-1
TGTGCCAGCAGCTTAGCCGGGCTATCAGTTGAGCAGTTCTTC
CASSLAGLSVEQFF
>-|TRBV7-2|once|TRBJ2-1
TGTGCCAGCAGCTTAGGGGTCGCGGTGAACTACAATGAGCAGTTCTTC
CASSLGVAVNYNEQFF
>-|TRBV7-2|-|TRBJ2-1
TGTGCCAGCAGCTTAGATGGGAAAGGGGTCTACAATGAGCAGTTCTTC
CASSLDGKGVYNEQFF
>-|TRBV7-9|-|TRBJ2-5
TGTGCCAGCCCCCGGGGACCCACCGGGGAGACCCAGTACTTC
CASPRGPTGETQYF
>TRBD2|TRBV7-2|-|TRBJ2-7
TGTGCCAGCAGCAATTACGTACTAGCGGGACCCAGCCTCTACGAGCAGTACTTC
CASSNYVLAGPSLYEQYF
>-|TRBV4-3|-|TRBJ2-3
TGCGCCAGCAGCCAAGATCTTCTCGGGAGTGGTGATACGCAGTATTTT
CASSQDLLGSGDTQYF
>-|TRBV6-1|-|TRBJ1-5
TGTGCCAGCAGTGAAGGGTCCAATCAGCCCCAGCATTTT
CASSEGSNQPQHF
>TRBD1|TRBV5-8|-|TRBJ2-7
TGTGCCAGCAGCTTGAACAGGGGTGTCTCCTACGAGCAGTACTTC
CASSLNRGVSYEQYF
>TRBD1|TRBV6-1|-|TRBJ2-7
TGTGCCAGCAGTGAAGGTGGTGGGACAGGGATAACTCCCGAGCAGTACTTC
CASSEGGGTGITPEQYF
>-|TRBV21-1|-|TRBJ2-7
TGTGCCAGCAGCAAAGCGGAGGCAGCCCCCTACGAGCAGTACTTC
CASSKAEAAPYEQYF